This T cell receptor beta chain was documented in a study of blood T cells in healthy people across ages. The use of a sample-barcoded 5' primer and a J-beta primer mix characterized a second PCR of roughly 7 to 12 cycles. Carrying 12 random nucleotides, a template-switch adaptor labeled each individual cDNA molecule. From the 5' RACE reads, TCRdb called clonotypes with MiXCR, one entry per CDR3 protein. The data contain about 730,000 distinct CDR3 sequences, about 42% of them seen just once; the ten biggest clones take up around 20%. Germline lookup yields CDR1 SGHRS and CDR2 YFSETQ. CDR3 length equals 15 residues. Losses at the gene ends were 4 bases for V and 4 bases for J; bases not matched to a gene: 5. Concerning this clonotype: What it binds is unknown.

Broader study findings: Both higher diversity and more naive CD4+ cells marked long-lived donors when set against aged donors.

Sequencing was done on a sample of blood. This clonotype originated in a woman aged 55-70 years in good health. This chain links TRBV5-1 with TRBJ2-1; 10 nucleotides match TRBD1. The DNA of the CDR3 is TGCGCCAGCAGCACGGGACAGGGGACTTACAATGAGCAGTTCTTC. Residues: CASSTGQGTYNEQFF.